A selection of T cell receptor beta chains follows, all from one sample in a study of blood T cell repertoires in COVID-19. Sequencing was performed with immunoSEQ multiplex PCR; in TCRdb, only in-frame clones are kept and a portion is missing. Of fewer than 250,000 clones listed, roughly 85% are singletons. Sequenced input: PBMCs or T cells enriched from blood (not recorded which). The receptor source for this set is a woman aged 40 to 50 with acute COVID-19. CDR3s include the opening cysteine and the closing phenylalanine or tryptophan. The order of the fields is J gene, V gene, D gene, clone size, CDR3 DNA, CDR3 protein. D genes are given only for firm matches. For some rows the clone size is stated as once, few or many, or as a class when expanded; others skip it.

J: TRBJ2-2
V: TRBV7-2
D: NA
size: NA
DNA: TGTGCCAGCAGCTTAGCGCAGGGTAACACCGGGGAGCTGTTTTTT
CDR3: CASSLAQGNTGELFF

J: TRBJ2-6
V: TRBV7-3
D: NA
size: NA
DNA: TGTGCCAGCAGCTTAAATCAAGCGGGGGCCAACGTCCTGACTTTC
CDR3: CASSLNQAGANVLTF

J: TRBJ2-2
V: TRBV18
D: NA
size: NA
DNA: TGTGCCAGCTCACCACTCCTCTTAGACACCGGGGAGCTGTTTTTT
CDR3: CASSPLLLDTGELFF

J: TRBJ1-3
V: TRBV13
D: NA
size: once
DNA: TGTGCCAGCAGCTTAGGATGGGTGACAGGAAACACCATATATTTT
CDR3: CASSLGWVTGNTIYF

J: TRBJ1-5
V: TRBV28
D: TRBD1
size: NA
DNA: TGTGCCAGCAGTGAGTACAGGGGGAATCAGCCCCAGCATTTT
CDR3: CASSEYRGNQPQHF

J: TRBJ2-3
V: TRBV11-2
D: TRBD1
size: medium-sized
DNA: TGTGCCAGCGGGGGACAGGGTCACCTTTTCAGGGCAGATACGCAGTATTTT
CDR3: CASGGQGHLFRADTQYF

J: TRBJ2-1
V: TRBV24-1
D: TRBD2
size: NA
DNA: TGTGCCACCAGTGATTCTAGCGGGAGTATTTATGAGCAGTTCTTC
CDR3: CATSDSSGSIYEQFF

J: TRBJ1-4
V: TRBV2
D: NA
size: NA
DNA: TGTGCCAGCAGTGCGGGAGGGTTGTTCGTTGATGAAAAACTGTTTTTT
CDR3: CASSAGGLFVDEKLFF

J: TRBJ2-7
V: TRBV27
D: NA
size: once
DNA: TGTGCCAGCGAGAAGCAGGGGACCTACGAGCAGTACTTC
CDR3: CASEKQGTYEQYF

J: TRBJ1-5
V: TRBV19
D: NA
size: NA
DNA: TGTGCCAGTAGTATAGATCCGAGGCGAGTCAATCAGCCCCAGCATTTT
CDR3: CASSIDPRRVNQPQHF

J: TRBJ1-4
V: TRBV14
D: NA
size: NA
DNA: TGTGCCAGCAGCCTTCGGGGTCCTAATGAAAAACTGTTTTTT
CDR3: CASSLRGPNEKLFF

J: TRBJ1-2
V: TRBV6-2/TRBV6-3
D: TRBD1
size: NA
DNA: TGTGCCAGCAGTTACTCTTCCCAGGGGGCGCATCGGGCTTGGGGCTACACCTTC
CDR3: CASSYSSQGAHRAWGYTF

J: TRBJ1-1
V: TRBV27
D: NA
size: NA
DNA: TGTGCCAGCAGCCCGACGGGGAAGACTGAAGCTTTCTTT
CDR3: CASSPTGKTEAFF

J: TRBJ2-3
V: TRBV29-1
D: NA
size: NA
DNA: TGCAGCGTTTTCGCGCCCACCACAGATACGCAGTATTTT
CDR3: CSVFAPTTDTQYF

J: TRBJ2-1
V: TRBV24-1
D: TRBD2
size: NA
DNA: TGTGCCACCAGTGATATGAGCGGGGCCTACAATGAGCAGTTCTTC
CDR3: CATSDMSGAYNEQFF

J: TRBJ2-1
V: TRBV13
D: TRBD2
size: NA
DNA: TGTGCCAGCAGCTTAGGCCTTTTTCTGCGGGAGGGGAGCTGGGGCAGCTCCTACAATGAGCAGTTCTTC
CDR3: CASSLGLFLREGSWGSSYNEQFF

J: TRBJ2-1
V: TRBV11-2
D: NA
size: NA
DNA: TGTGCCAGCAGCTTAATGGCAAGAGCGGGTGAGCAGTTCTTC
CDR3: CASSLMARAGEQFF

J: TRBJ1-3
V: TRBV3-1/TRBV3-2
D: TRBD1
size: NA
DNA: TGTGCCAGCAGTCGGTTCGGGACAGGGGCTGGAAACACCATATATTTT
CDR3: CASSRFGTGAGNTIYF

J: TRBJ2-7
V: TRBV28
D: TRBD2
size: NA
DNA: TGTGCCAGCAGTTTGGGCGGGAGGGCATACGAGCAGTACTTC
CDR3: CASSLGGRAYEQYF

J: TRBJ2-3
V: TRBV4-2
D: TRBD2
size: once
DNA: TGTGCCAGCACCTTAGGACTAGCGGGAGCGACAGATACGCAGTATTTT
CDR3: CASTLGLAGATDTQYF

J: TRBJ2-2
V: TRBV3-1/TRBV3-2
D: TRBD2
size: NA
DNA: TGTGCCAGCAGCCAAGATCCGTGGCGTGCGGGAGAGGTTGGCACCGGGGAGCTGTTTTTT
CDR3: CASSQDPWRAGEVGTGELFF

J: TRBJ1-1
V: TRBV7-2
D: TRBD1
size: NA
DNA: TGTGCCAGCAGCACCCAGACAGGGCTTGGCACTGAAGCTTTCTTT
CDR3: CASSTQTGLGTEAFF

J: TRBJ2-1
V: TRBV27
D: NA
size: NA
DNA: TGTGCCAGCAGGCCGTGGGGCAGGGAGGTAAGAAATGAGCAGTTCTTC
CDR3: CASRPWGREVRNEQFF

J: TRBJ2-5
V: TRBV5-4
D: TRBD2
size: NA
DNA: TGTGCCAGCAGCTTCGGGGGAGGGCTCCTAGAGACCCAGTACTTC
CDR3: CASSFGGGLLETQYF

J: TRBJ2-1
V: TRBV4-3
D: TRBD2
size: NA
DNA: TGCGCCAGCAGCCAAGAGACGGCGGGAGTAGGCAATGAGCAGTTCTTC
CDR3: CASSQETAGVGNEQFF

J: TRBJ1-2
V: TRBV19
D: TRBD1
size: NA
DNA: TGTGCCAGTAGTATAGGCCCCGGGACAGGGGTTGGCTACACCTTC
CDR3: CASSIGPGTGVGYTF

J: TRBJ1-1
V: TRBV27
D: NA
size: NA
DNA: TGTGCCAGCAGTTTACGCGGGGGATTGGGCACTGAAGCTTTCTTT
CDR3: CASSLRGGLGTEAFF

J: TRBJ2-1
V: TRBV7-9
D: NA
size: NA
DNA: TGTGCCAGCAGCTTAGCGGGAGTGGTGAATGAGCAGTTCTTC
CDR3: CASSLAGVVNEQFF

J: TRBJ2-6
V: TRBV28
D: NA
size: NA
DNA: TGTGCCAGCACCACAGAGAGGGCCAGCTTTGCTTTTTCTGGGGCCAACGTCCTGACTTTC
CDR3: CASTTERASFAFSGANVLTF

J: TRBJ2-7
V: TRBV2
D: TRBD1
size: NA
DNA: TGTGCCACTACAGGGGGCTACGAGCAGTACTTC
CDR3: CATTGGYEQYF

J: TRBJ1-1
V: TRBV19
D: NA
size: NA
DNA: TGTGCCAGTAGTATCGGGGAGAGCAGGGGAAACACTGAAGCTTTCTTT
CDR3: CASSIGESRGNTEAFF

J: TRBJ2-5
V: TRBV11-2
D: NA
size: NA
DNA: TGTGCCAGCAGCTGGGACTTAACTCAAGAGACCCAGTACTTC
CDR3: CASSWDLTQETQYF

J: TRBJ2-3
V: TRBV6-5
D: NA
size: NA
DNA: TGTGCCAGCAGTTACCGGGGAGATACGCAGTATTTT
CDR3: CASSYRGDTQYF

J: TRBJ2-2
V: TRBV6-1
D: TRBD2
size: NA
DNA: TGTGCCAGCAGTGATACCGGGACTAGCATCCTCCGGCGGAACACCGGGGAGCTGTTTTTT
CDR3: CASSDTGTSILRRNTGELFF

J: TRBJ2-7
V: TRBV7-2
D: NA
size: NA
DNA: TGTGCCAGCAGCTGGAAAGACACTTACGGGCAGTACTTC
CDR3: CASSWKDTYGQYF

J: TRBJ2-3
V: TRBV9
D: TRBD2
size: NA
DNA: TGTGCCAGCAGCGCAAAAGTAATAGCGGGGGCAGACACAGATACGCAGTATTTT
CDR3: CASSAKVIAGADTDTQYF

J: TRBJ2-3
V: TRBV7-9
D: TRBD2
size: NA
DNA: TGTGCCAGCAGCTACGGGACTAGCGGGAGCTTCACAGATACGCAGTATTTT
CDR3: CASSYGTSGSFTDTQYF